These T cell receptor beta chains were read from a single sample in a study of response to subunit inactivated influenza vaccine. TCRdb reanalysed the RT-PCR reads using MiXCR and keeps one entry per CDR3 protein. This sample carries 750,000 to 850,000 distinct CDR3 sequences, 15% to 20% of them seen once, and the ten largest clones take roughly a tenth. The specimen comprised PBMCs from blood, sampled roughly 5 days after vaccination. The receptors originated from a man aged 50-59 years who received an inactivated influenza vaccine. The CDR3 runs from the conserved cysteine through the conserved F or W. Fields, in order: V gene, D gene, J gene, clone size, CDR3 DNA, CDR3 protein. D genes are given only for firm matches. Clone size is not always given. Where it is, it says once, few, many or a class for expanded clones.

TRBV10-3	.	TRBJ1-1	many	TGTGCCATCAGTGAGAGGGGTAACACTGAAGCTTTCTTT	CAISERGNTEAFF
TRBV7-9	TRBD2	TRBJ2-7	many	TGTGCCAGCACCCAGACGGGGGCGGGAGGGGCATACGAGCAGTACTTC	CASTQTGAGGAYEQYF
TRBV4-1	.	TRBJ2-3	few	TGCGCCAGCAGCCAAGAGGTGGTAGAAGATACGCAGTATTTT	CASSQEVVEDTQYF
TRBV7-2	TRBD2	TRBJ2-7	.	TGTGCCAGCGGCGTCTCTAGCGGCACCTACGAGCAGTACTTC	CASGVSSGTYEQYF
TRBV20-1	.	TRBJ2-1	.	TGCAGTGCTAGAGATCCACCCCATGAGCAGTTCTTC	CSARDPPHEQFF
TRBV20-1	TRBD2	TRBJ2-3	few	TGCAGTGCTAGAACACGAGCGGGGGGTTCTAAGGGCACAGATACGCAGTATTTT	CSARTRAGGSKGTDTQYF
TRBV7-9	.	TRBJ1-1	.	TGTGCCAGCCAGACAGGAGCGAACACTGAAGCTTTCTTT	CASQTGANTEAFF
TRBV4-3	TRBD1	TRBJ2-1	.	TGCGCCAGCAGCCTAGACAGGGAAACCTACAATGAGCAGTTCTTC	CASSLDRETYNEQFF
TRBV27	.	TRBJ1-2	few	TGTGCCAGCATGGGTTCCGATACAGTGTCTGGGGGCTACACCTTC	CASMGSDTVSGGYTF
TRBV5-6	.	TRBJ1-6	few	TGTGCCAGCAGCCTCGAACCTGCGGTTGGATCACCCCTCCACTTT	CASSLEPAVGSPLHF
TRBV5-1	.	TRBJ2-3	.	TGCGCCAGCAGCCGACTAGAGGGGGCGAGGGCCCGCACAGATACGCAGTATTTT	CASSRLEGARARTDTQYF
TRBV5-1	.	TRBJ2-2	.	TGCGCCAGCAGCTTGGATCACAACACCGGGGAGCTGTTTTTT	CASSLDHNTGELFF
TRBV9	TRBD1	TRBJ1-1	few	TGTGCCAGCAGAAGACAGGGGAGCACTGAAGCTTTCTTT	CASRRQGSTEAFF
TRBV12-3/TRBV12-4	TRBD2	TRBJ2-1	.	TGTGCCAGCAATACTCCGGGACTAGCGGATGACAATGAGCAGTTCTTC	CASNTPGLADDNEQFF
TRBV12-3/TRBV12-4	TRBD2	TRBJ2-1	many	TGTGCCAGCAGTTTATCGGGGGGGGCGAGGAATGAGCAGTTCTTC	CASSLSGGARNEQFF
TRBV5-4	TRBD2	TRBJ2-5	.	TGTGCCAGCAGTTTCACTAGCGGGGGTATCCAAGAGACCCAGTACTTC	CASSFTSGGIQETQYF
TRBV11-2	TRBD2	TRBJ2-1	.	TGTGCCAGCAAACGTTTGGGACTACTTTCCTCCTACAATGAGCAGTTCTTC	CASKRLGLLSSYNEQFF
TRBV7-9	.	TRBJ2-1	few	TGTGCCAGCAGCACGAATCCACACACTGAGCAGTTCTTC	CASSTNPHTEQFF
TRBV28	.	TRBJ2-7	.	TGTGCCAGCATGGGTCGAAGGGAGCCTACCTACGAGCAGTACTTC	CASMGRREPTYEQYF
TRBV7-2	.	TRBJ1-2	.	TGTGCCAGCAGTCTCTCCGCAGGGGTCTATGGCTACACCTTC	CASSLSAGVYGYTF
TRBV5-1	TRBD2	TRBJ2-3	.	TGCGCCAGCAGCTCCCGGGGGGAGTACGGCACAGATACGCAGTATTTT	CASSSRGEYGTDTQYF
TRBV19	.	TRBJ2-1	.	TGTGCCAGTAGTATAAGTGTTAGTGACGGGTCCTACAATGAGCAGTTCTTC	CASSISVSDGSYNEQFF
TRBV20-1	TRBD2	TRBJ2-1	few	TGCAGTGCTTTCTGGACCAGCGGGGGCCTCAGCTCCTACAATGAGCAGTTCTTC	CSAFWTSGGLSSYNEQFF